These 8 T cell receptor beta chains originate from one sample sequenced in a study of blood T cell repertoires in COVID-19. Method: immunoSEQ multiplex PCR; TCRdb's copy keeps in-frame clones and lacks some. The table lists about 480,000 clones, around 87% of them singletons. Material for sequencing was PBMCs or T cells enriched from blood (not recorded which). The receptors were gathered from a woman aged 35 to 49 who had recovered from COVID-19.

Only one count was recorded for this clone. This chain's CDR3 is CASSLAAIAGGQETQYF. DNA of the CDR3: TGTGCCAGCAGCTTAGCGGCGATAGCGGGAGGGCAAGAGACCCAGTACTTC. This chain links TRBV7-2 with TRBJ2-5; 11 nucleotides align to TRBD2. Trimming removed 0 bases from V and 2 bases from J; junction bases left unmatched: 5. The CDR3 consists of 17 residues. Germline V gene data show CDR1 as SGHTA and CDR2 as FQGNSA.

The gene calls are TRBV9 and TRBJ1-1, with D maybe TRBD1 (5 bases). The germline V gene encodes CDR1 SGDLS and CDR2 YYNGEE. V gave up 0 bases and J gave up 5 bases, with 11 bases separating them. The CDR3 length is 14 residues. The CDR3 region is CASSVVSGETEAFF. The CDR3 coding sequence is TGTGCCAGCAGCGTAGTTTCGGGGGAGACTGAAGCTTTCTTT. The whole variable domain, filled in from reference TRBV9 and TRBJ1-1, reads DSGVTQTPKHLITATGQRVTLRCSPRSGDLSVYWYQQSLDQGLQFLIQYYNGEERAKGNILERFSAQQFPDLHSELNLSSLELGDSALYFCASSVVSGETEAFFGQGTRLTVV.

This clone appeared once. V and J are TRBV19 and TRBJ2-1; 9 bases fit TRBD2. The trim removed 5 bases at V and 4 bases at J, leaving 9 bases unmatched. The CDR3 is 16 residues long. Germline CDR1 LNHDA, CDR2 SQIVND (reference sequence). For the CDR3, the DNA is TGTGCCAGTAGTCCCCTCGCTAGCGGGATGTACAATGAGCAGTTCTTC. This encodes CASSPLASGMYNEQFF.

With regard to this clone: Sequence at one end of the junction differs from germline and may be a read error. The CDR3 sequence: CASSRTRFEQFF. The CDR3 DNA sequence: TGTGCCAGCAGCCGGACTAGATTCGAGCAATTCTTC. J is TRBJ2-1 and V is TRBV9; 7 nucleotides agree with TRBD2. The germline CDR1 and CDR2 sequences are SGDLS and YYNGEE. This CDR3 has 12 amino acids. Using reference TRBV9 and TRBJ2-1 for the parts outside the CDR3, the full variable domain is DSGVTQTPKHLITATGQRVTLRCSPRSGDLSVYWYQQSLDQGLQFLIQYYNGEERAKGNILERFSAQQFPDLHSELNLSSLELGDSALYFCASSRTRFEQFFGPGTRLTVL.

The chain joins TRBV6-1 to TRBJ2-5; 9 bases agree with TRBD2. The CDR3 length is 16 residues. CDR1 and CDR2 from the germline V gene are MNHNS and SASEGT. Trimming took 1 base from V and 7 from J; bases not matched to a gene: 10. CDR3 loop: CASSEEVAGDFRTQYF. DNA of the CDR3: TGTGCCAGCAGTGAAGAGGTAGCGGGAGATTTCCGGACCCAGTACTTC.

The chain carries TRBV19 and TRBJ2-3; perhaps TRBD2 as D (5 bases). This CDR3 region has 15 residues. V shed 1 base and J shed 1 base, with 9 bases lying between them. Germline CDR1 LNHDA, CDR2 SQIVND (reference sequence). Here the CDR3 reads CASSIGERRTDTQYF. For the CDR3, the DNA is TGTGCCAGTAGTATAGGGGAGCGGCGCACAGATACGCAGTATTTT.

This chain connects TRBV19 to TRBJ1-1, with TRBD1 as a possible D gene (5 bases). V was pared by 5 bases and J by 1 base, with 8 bases between. The CDR3 has 13 residues. Germline loops: CDR1 LNHDA, CDR2 SQIVND (reference sequence). CDR3 DNA: TGTGCCAGTAGTCAGGGCAGGAACACTGAAGCTTTCTTT. Its protein is CASSQGRNTEAFF.

The CDR3 nucleotides are TGTGCCAGCAGCCCACCGGGGGGGGCGCGGTATGGCTACACCTTC. This gives the protein CASSPPGGARYGYTF. The chain employs TRBV3-1 (or the pseudogene TRBV3-2) and TRBJ1-2; D perhaps matches TRBD1 (6 bases). The germline V gene encodes CDR1 LGHDT and CDR2 YNNKEL (reference sequence). This CDR3 comprises 15 residues. The V end was cut by 4 bases, the J end by 5 bases, with 17 bases between.